This passage covers 5 T cell receptor beta chains from one sample sequenced in a study of shared clonotypes between healthy human individuals (dated by TCRdb to about 2020). Library generation was performed with the immunoSEQ multiplex PCR assay. TCRdb provides this immuneACCESS table in a form limited to in-frame rearrangements. Some clones are lacking; in checked studies, under half of them reflect an unresolved V gene, and why the rest are absent is not known. The sample table holds hundreds of thousands of clones, of which approximately 80% were seen once. More than 10% of the sample rests with the top ten. The sequenced sample was PBMCs. These receptors were collected from a woman aged 40 to 50 in good health. Some clones in this sample may be carry-over from other donors' samples.

The chain uses TRBV7-8 and TRBJ2-1, with TRBD2 identical over 13 bases. The CDR3 has 19 residues. Germline CDR1 SGHVS, CDR2 FQNEAQ. After removal of 5 bases from V and 8 bases from J, the junction contained 18 bases not matched to a gene. CDR3: CASSIRLAGGGVRGDEQFF. DNA of the CDR3: TGTGCCAGCAGCATTAGACTAGCGGGAGGTGGGGTTCGAGGGGATGAGCAGTTCTTC. Together with reference TRBV7-8 and TRBJ2-1, the CDR3 gives the full variable domain: GAGVSQSPRYKVAKRGQDVALRCDPISGHVSLFWYQQALGQGPEFLTYFQNEAQLDKSGLPSDRFFAERPEGSVSTLKIQRTQQEDSAVYLCASSIRLAGGGVRGDEQFFGPGTRLTVL.

As to this clone: A far larger clone is one nucleotide away, so this likely arose from a read error. The chain combines TRBV10-3 with TRBJ1-2; D may be TRBD1 (5 bases). Per germline, CDR1 ENHRY and CDR2 SYGVKD. The CDR3 is 13 residues long. Here the CDR3 DNA reads TGTGCCGTCAGTGTGTTAGGGGACTATGGCTACACCTTC. Its translation: CAVSVLGDYGYTF.

This chain's CDR3 is CASSGGGGGLTQYF. CDR3 nucleotides: TGTGCCAGCAGCGGAGGTGGCGGGGGCCTTACGCAGTATTTT. The chain couples TRBV9 to TRBJ2-3; a weak D match, TRBD2 (7 bases). The germline V gene encodes CDR1 SGDLS and CDR2 YYNGEE. Trimming took 3 bases from V and 8 from J, leaving 16 bases between them. The CDR3 consists of 14 residues.

The chain has TRBV6-1 and TRBJ2-7, with D possibly TRBD2 on 5 matching bases. V lost 6 bases and J lost 0, with 9 bases in between. This CDR3 contains 13 residues. Germline V CDR1 and CDR2: MNHNS, SASEGT. CDR3 amino acids: CASRITSSYEQYF. The CDR3 bases are TGTGCCAGCAGGATTACTAGCTCCTACGAGCAGTACTTC.

The rearrangement uses TRBV29-1 and TRBJ1-2, with D uncertain. The CDR3 length is 13 residues. Between the trimmed V and J ends, which lost 5 bases and 1 base, there was a span of 11 bases. Looked up from germline, CDR1 is SQVTM and CDR2 is ANQGSEA. The CDR3 coding sequence is TGCAGCGTTACCCAAACAGTTAACTATGGCTACACCTTC. This gives the protein CSVTQTVNYGYTF.